This T cell receptor (beta chain) emerged from a study of T cells in Graves' hyperthyroidism and ophthalmopathy (dated by TCRdb to about 2019). General notes on the study: Peripheral blood was collected at initial diagnosis, before any treatment. TCR V-J signatures able to tell the groups apart were searched for in a discovery cohort of some 100 patients, of whom 43 had Graves' ophthalmopathy and around 58 had stable Graves' hyperthyroidism. An independent validation cohort of about 20 hyperthyroidism patients and about 15 patients who later progressed to ophthalmopathy tested prospective prediction of ophthalmopathy. TCR Vbeta CDR3 sequencing of 120 to 150 peripheral blood samples (under 45 ophthalmopathy, roughly 74 hyperthyroidism and approximately 17 progressor patients) is reported in the paper. Following sampling, methimazole starting at 30 mg daily was given to hyperthyroidism patients, and high-dose intravenous methylprednisolone was given to ophthalmopathy patients. Thyroid tissue and blood T-cell repertoires from six Graves' hyperthyroidism patients were also compared in the study. For training and testing, the 110 or so patients in the discovery cohort were randomly divided in a 7:3 ratio.

A word on this clonotype: This clone's antigen is unknown. Per-base quality was not reported, and no clone a single base away is much larger than it.

Study-wide conclusions, independent of this receptor: Sample size was not statistically predetermined, and investigators were not blinded to group allocation. In cross-validation, a model built on a 13 V-J signature told ophthalmopathy apart from stable hyperthyroidism with 87.88% sensitivity and approximately 84% specificity, and in testing the same model reached 80%/75%. Most expanded thyroid clonotypes (frequency above 0.001) were also found in blood, which suggests that blood repertoires may mirror thyroid immune responses. In validation, the model predicted progression to ophthalmopathy a median of about 6.5 months before onset, with approximately 71% sensitivity and 72.22% specificity.

Ophthalmopathy patients had moderately to severely active disease, with a Clinical Activity Score of 3 or more, a NOSPECS grade of 4 or more, and a disease duration of less than 3 months. Any patient with an uncontrolled infection, another autoimmune disease, pregnancy or lactation was excluded. Clinical symptoms, serum thyroxine and TRAb, thyroid ultrasound, and orbital computed tomography formed the basis for the diagnoses. PBMCs were separated from 10 ml of fresh peripheral blood using Ficoll-Paque density gradient centrifugation. Total RNA was extracted with Trizol reagent, and quality was checked on an Agilent 2100 Bioanalyzer. The TCR beta CDR3 regions were amplified from the RNA transcripts. For the first round of RT-PCR on the TCR CDR3, the HTBI primer set was used together with the Qiagen OneStep RT-PCR kit. A second multiplex PCR round built the libraries, followed by size selection and purification. Libraries were sequenced paired-end with 100 bp reads on an Illumina HiSeq2000. The authors' pipeline ran thus. SOAPnuke was used to process the raw data, with reads discarded if the reads contained adapters or uncalled bases, had a mean Phred below 15, or lacked an exact constant-primer or identifier match. COPE v1.2.5 was used to merge the high-quality paired reads, and each unique nucleotide sequence was defined as a clonotype. Clonotypes were aligned to IMGT TRBV, TRBD and TRBJ reference segments using MiTCR v1.1. The analysis was restricted to V-J combinations with a frequency above 0.0001, which together covered about 99% of the repertoires. The TCS score was defined as the ratio of F50 (clonal expansion) to E x V (chaos), calculated using BLOSUM62-based TCRdist between CDR3 peptides within each V-J. Welch's t-statistics and random forest reduced roughly 500 V-J features to 13, which were used in a naive Bayes classifier (R e1071). TCRdb reanalyzed the raw reads on its own, using fastp at Q25 for trimming and MiXCR for clone calling, and kept in-frame beta chains. Each CDR3 protein gets just one entry, which takes the most common genes and DNA from the rows behind it. These V and J calls originate from TCRdb's pipeline instead of the authors' own analysis. The sample includes roughly 650,000 distinct CDR3 sequences, with about a sixth observed a single time. The top ten hold less than 3.5% of the sample.

This TCR was sampled from a woman in her thirties or forties with Graves' ophthalmopathy. Sequences were obtained from blood.

At the DNA level, the sequence is TGTGCCAGCACCGAGCCCTTGTACCGCCTTGGGTGGTATGGCTACACCTTC. This gives the protein CASTEPLYRLGWYGYTF. This chain joins TRBV6-1 to TRBJ1-2; a confident D gene designation cannot be given. The germline V gene sets CDR1 to MNHNS and CDR2 to SASEGT. The V and J ends are trimmed by 7 bases and 5 bases, leaving 26 bases between them. The CDR3 runs 17 amino acids, cysteine and phenylalanine included. Just CDR3 DNA is preserved here, 51 bases in frame from base 1.